The text below deals with one T cell receptor beta chain. Its matching antigen is unknown. The CDR3 length is 12 residues. V lost 5 bases and J 5 bases, leaving 9 bases between the germline ends. Germline V lookup: CDR1 WNHNN, CDR2 SYGVQD (reference sequence). This entry belongs to a study of vaccination effects on CD4 cells after COVID-19. Sequencing used immunoSEQ multiplex PCR; TCRdb keeps in-frame clones, though not all of them. In the table there are around 71,000 clones, roughly 78% of which are singletons. Within the ViraFEST assay, antigen-specific CD4+ T cells underwent expansion with viral peptide pools prior to sequencing. Culturing for more than 9 days preceded CD4+ T cell isolation. All vaccine recipients tested negative for nucleocapsid antibodies and had never contracted SARS-CoV-2 infection.

This TCR came from a human donor who received a COVID-19 vaccine. The input for sequencing was CD4+ T cells from PBMCs cultured with HCoV-OC43 spike peptides, taken before COVID-19 vaccination. The subset here: HCoV-OC43 spike overlapping peptide pool stimulation. The rearrangement uses TRBV10-1 and TRBJ1-1; tentative D call: TRBD1 (6 bases). CDR3 bases: TGCGCCAGCAGTAAACAGGGAACTGAAGCTTTCTTT. This translates into CASSKQGTEAFF.